These T cell receptor beta chains were read from a single sample in a study of cytomegalovirus exposure and HLA in healthy donors. Libraries were prepared by immunoSEQ multiplex PCR; TCRdb keeps only in-frame clonotypes and omits some of them. In the table there are about 72,000 clones, roughly four fifths of which are singletons. Material: PBMCs. The source of these receptors is a man aged 18 to 29 in good health and CMV-seronegative. The CDR3 runs from the conserved cysteine through the conserved F or W. The D gene is left open where the match is weak. Part of the rows lack a size; the others show once, few, many or a class for expanded clones.

size | D | J | V | length | DNA | CDR3
- | - | TRBJ1-5 | TRBV4-2 | 15 | TGTGCCAGCAGCCAAGCCCAGAATAGCAATCAGCCCCAGCATTTT | CASSQAQNSNQPQHF
- | - | TRBJ1-6 | TRBV28 | 20 | TGTGCCAGCAGTTTATCCGGGATAGGAATCCTACAACCCCGGAATTCACCCCTCCACTTT | CASSLSGIGILQPRNSPLHF
once | TRBD2 | TRBJ2-2 | TRBV6-1 | 15 | TGTGCCAGCAGTCCCCTAGCGGGGACCACCGGGGAGCTGTTTTTT | CASSPLAGTTGELFF
- | - | TRBJ2-6 | TRBV5-1 | 15 | TGCGCCAGCAGCCCTCGAGAATCTGGGGCCAACGTCCTGACTTTC | CASSPRESGANVLTF
- | TRBD1 | TRBJ2-5 | TRBV28 | 16 | TGTGCCAGCAGTTCCCGACAGGGGGGTATTGAAGAGACCCAGTACTTC | CASSSRQGGIEETQYF
- | TRBD1 | TRBJ1-4 | TRBV5-8 | 13 | TGTGCCAGCAGCTTCGGGACAGGTCAAAAACTGTTTTTT | CASSFGTGQKLFF
- | - | TRBJ1-1 | TRBV7-2 | 15 | TGTGCCAGCAGCGGTCGGGGAGGGGGAGGAACTGAAGCTTTCTTT | CASSGRGGGGTEAFF
- | - | TRBJ2-2 | TRBV7-9 | 14 | TGTGCCAGCACCCCATCAGGGTCGGCCGGGGAGCTGTTTTTT | CASTPSGSAGELFF
- | - | TRBJ1-3 | TRBV19 | 17 | TGTGCCAGTAGTATGAAGCGGACTCGAAGCTCTGGAAACACCATATATTTT | CASSMKRTRSSGNTIYF
- | - | TRBJ1-2 | TRBV30 | 12 | TGTGCCTGGAGTGTAGAGAGGCATGGCTACACCTTC | CAWSVERHGYTF
- | TRBD1 | TRBJ1-4 | TRBV7-2 | 16 | TGTGCCAGCAGCTTAAGTGGCGGGACAGTTAATGAAAAACTGTTTTTT | CASSLSGGTVNEKLFF
once | TRBD2 | TRBJ2-1 | TRBV6-5 | 16 | TGTGCCAGCAGTTCCTTATCGGGGGGGCCTTACAATGAGCAGTTCTTC | CASSSLSGGPYNEQFF
few | TRBD1 | TRBJ2-3 | TRBV30 | 15 | TGTGCCTGGAGTAAGGGGACAGGGACCGGGTATACGCAGTATTTT | CAWSKGTGTGYTQYF
- | - | TRBJ2-2 | TRBV27 | 15 | TGTGCCAGCAGTTTATCGATGGGTGGGCGCGGGGAGCTGTTTTTT | CASSLSMGGRGELFF
- | - | TRBJ2-2 | TRBV4-3 | 14 | TGCGCCAGCAGCCAAGCCCAGGATATCGGGGAGCTGTTTTTT | CASSQAQDIGELFF
- | TRBD2 | TRBJ2-1 | TRBV27 | 18 | TGTGCCAGCACCCCGAGGCTAGCGGGACTCCGCTCCTACAATGAGCAGTTCTTC | CASTPRLAGLRSYNEQFF
- | TRBD2 | TRBJ2-7 | TRBV14 | 15 | TGTGCCAGCAGCCAAGATTACGGGAGGAACGACGAGCAGTACTTC | CASSQDYGRNDEQYF
- | - | TRBJ2-5 | TRBV15 | 13 | TGTGCCGCCAGCAGAGATTTATCAGAGACCCAGTACTTC | CAASRDLSETQYF
- | TRBD1 | TRBJ1-3 | TRBV14 | 14 | TGTGCCAGCAGCCGTACAGGGGCAGGAAACACCATATATTTT | CASSRTGAGNTIYF
- | - | TRBJ2-1 | TRBV29-1 | 11 | TGCAGCGTTAGCAGCGACAATGAGCAGTTCTTC | CSVSSDNEQFF
once | - | TRBJ2-7 | TRBV4-3 | 14 | TGCGCCAGCAGCCAAGGGACAGCCCCCTACGAGCAGCACTTC | CASSQGTAPYEQHF
- | - | TRBJ1-1 | TRBV19 | 15 | TGTGCCAGTAGTCCGGCGGGACGGCCGAACACTGAAGCTTTCTTT | CASSPAGRPNTEAFF
- | - | TRBJ2-2 | TRBV28 | 13 | TGTGCCAGCAGGCCAGTAAACACCGGGGAGCTGTTTTTT | CASRPVNTGELFF
- | - | TRBJ2-7 | TRBV19 | 15 | TGTGCCAGTAGTATGTCGGGCGGGAATGTCTACGAGCAGTACTTC | CASSMSGGNVYEQYF
- | - | TRBJ2-7 | TRBV27 | 15 | TGTGCCAGCAGTTTAACGCCAGGATCCTCCTACGAGCAGTACTTC | CASSLTPGSSYEQYF
- | - | TRBJ1-5 | TRBV28 | 15 | TGTGCCAGCAGTTTACTGACAGACCCCAATCAGCCCCAGCATTTT | CASSLLTDPNQPQHF
few | - | TRBJ2-5 | TRBV5-6 | 12 | TGTGCCAGCAGCTGGGGGCGTGGGCCCCAGTACTTC | CASSWGRGPQYF
- | TRBD2 | TRBJ2-7 | TRBV10-1 | 17 | TGCGCCAGCAGTTACGGGGGGATAGAGTTTAGGTCCTACGAGCAGTACTTC | CASSYGGIEFRSYEQYF
- | TRBD1 | TRBJ1-4 | TRBV4-3 | 19 | TGCGCCAGCAGCGGTACCTACGGACAGGGGGCGGGTGAGAATGAAAAACTGTTTTTT | CASSGTYGQGAGENEKLFF
- | TRBD1 | TRBJ2-7 | TRBV19 | 13 | TGTGCCAGTAGCACCGGACAGGGAGGCGAGCAGTACTTC | CASSTGQGGEQYF
- | - | TRBJ1-1 | TRBV2 | 14 | TGTGCCAGCAGTGATCGTAGAGGTACTACTGGAGCTTTCTTT | CASSDRRGTTGAFF
once | TRBD2 | TRBJ2-2 | TRBV30 | 15 | TGTGCCTGGACTAGCGGGACTACGAACACCGGGGAGCTGTTTTTT | CAWTSGTTNTGELFF
- | TRBD1 | TRBJ2-2 | TRBV2 | 16 | TGTGCCAGCAGTGGACAGGGGGCGCGTGTCACCGGGGAGCTGTTTTTT | CASSGQGARVTGELFF
- | TRBD1 | TRBJ1-5 | TRBV6-1 | 13 | TGTGCCAGCAGTGGGGACAGGGGGGGGCCCCAGCATTTT | CASSGDRGGPQHF
- | - | TRBJ2-7 | TRBV6-1 | 14 | TGTGCCAGCAGTCGACAGGAGAGCTCCTACGAGCAGTACTTC | CASSRQESSYEQYF
- | - | TRBJ1-1 | TRBV5-1 | 15 | TGCGCCAGCAGCTTGCCGGGCAGGGAGAACACTGAAGCTTTCTTT | CASSLPGRENTEAFF
- | - | TRBJ1-1 | TRBV21-1 | 13 | TGTGCCAGCAGCAAAGTGTCAGGCACTGAAGCTTTCTTT | CASSKVSGTEAFF
- | - | TRBJ1-5 | TRBV27 | 13 | TGTGCCAGCAGTTCTTATAGCAATCAGCCCCAGCATTTT | CASSSYSNQPQHF
- | TRBD1 | TRBJ1-2 | TRBV28 | 15 | TGTGCCAGCAGTTTATTGGGACAGGGAGCCTCTGGCTACACCTTC | CASSLLGQGASGYTF
- | - | TRBJ1-1 | TRBV6-6 | 15 | TGTGCCAGCAGTTATCCAGGGGCGGAGAACACTGAAGCTTTCTTT | CASSYPGAENTEAFF
- | - | TRBJ1-1 | TRBV28 | 13 | TGTGCCAGCCGCAGGGCTCTTGGCACTGAAGCTTTCTTT | CASRRALGTEAFF
few | TRBD2 | TRBJ2-7 | TRBV10-1 | 13 | TGCGCCAGCAGGCCTAGCGGGGGATACGAGCAGTACTTC | CASRPSGGYEQYF
- | TRBD1 | TRBJ1-2 | TRBV9 | 15 | TGTGCCAGCAGCGTAGGGGGACAGTCTAACTATGGCTACACCTTC | CASSVGGQSNYGYTF
- | - | TRBJ1-6 | TRBV10-1 | 16 | TGCGCCAGCAGAGGGGACATCAGCTCCTATAATTCACCCCTCCACTTT | CASRGDISSYNSPLHF
once | - | TRBJ1-2 | TRBV2 | 14 | TGTGCCAGCAGTGTGCGGGACGCTCGGGATGGCTACACCTTC | CASSVRDARDGYTF
- | - | TRBJ2-3 | TRBV5-6 | 16 | TGTGCCAGCAGCCGGTCCGGGAGAGCGCAAAGGGATACGCAGTATTTT | CASSRSGRAQRDTQYF
- | - | TRBJ2-5 | TRBV6-5 | 13 | TGTGCCAGCAGTTACTCCCGGAGGGAGACCCAGTACTTC | CASSYSRRETQYF
- | - | TRBJ2-3 | TRBV30 | 13 | TGTGCCTGGAGTTTTGAACTCACAGATACGCAGTATTTT | CAWSFELTDTQYF
- | - | TRBJ2-4 | TRBV9 | 17 | TGTGCCAGCAGCGAACCGAGGGATGAGATAGCCAAAAACATTCAGTACTTC | CASSEPRDEIAKNIQYF
- | - | TRBJ2-7 | TRBV6-5 | 15 | TGTGCCAGCAGTTACGAGGACTACAGGTCCTACGAGCAGTACTTC | CASSYEDYRSYEQYF
- | - | TRBJ1-6 | TRBV2 | 11 | TGTGCCAGCAGTCAGTTGTCACCCCTCCACTTT | CASSQLSPLHF
- | - | TRBJ2-7 | TRBV6-5 | 15 | TGTGCCAGCAGTTACTCTCGGGATAGCGGCTACGAGCAGTACTTC | CASSYSRDSGYEQYF
once | - | TRBJ1-5 | TRBV27 | 15 | TGTGCCAGCAGTTTACAAGGGGGTCGAAATCAGCCCCAGCATTTT | CASSLQGGRNQPQHF
- | TRBD2 | TRBJ2-1 | TRBV28 | 14 | TGTGCCAGCAGTGGGACTAGCGGATACAATGAGCAGTTCTTC | CASSGTSGYNEQFF
- | TRBD1 | TRBJ2-7 | TRBV2 | 17 | TGTGTCAGCAGTCACGCAGGGCGGGGACAGGGGGCCGATGAGCAGTACTTC | CVSSHAGRGQGADEQYF
- | - | TRBJ1-1 | TRBV6-5 | 13 | TGTGCCAGCAGTTATGCAGGGTACACTGAAGCTTTCTTT | CASSYAGYTEAFF
once | TRBD2 | TRBJ2-2 | TRBV4-2 | 16 | TGTGCCAGCAGCCAAGAATCTAGCGGAATTACCGGGGAGCTGTTTTTT | CASSQESSGITGELFF
- | - | TRBJ1-1 | TRBV28 | 15 | TGTGCCGGCAGTTTTCGGGTTAAATTGAACACTGAAGCTTTCTTT | CAGSFRVKLNTEAFF